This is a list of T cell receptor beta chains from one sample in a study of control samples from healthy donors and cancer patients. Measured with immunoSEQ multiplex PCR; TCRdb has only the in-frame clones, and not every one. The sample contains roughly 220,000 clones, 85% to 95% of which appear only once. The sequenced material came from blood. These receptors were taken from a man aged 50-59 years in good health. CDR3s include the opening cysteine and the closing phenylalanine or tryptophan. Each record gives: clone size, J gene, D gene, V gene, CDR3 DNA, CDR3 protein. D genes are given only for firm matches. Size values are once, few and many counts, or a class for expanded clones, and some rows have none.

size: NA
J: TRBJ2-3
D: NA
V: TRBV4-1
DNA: TGCGCCAGCAGCCAGTTAAGGACAGCCTCCACAGATACGCAGTATTTT
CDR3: CASSQLRTASTDTQYF

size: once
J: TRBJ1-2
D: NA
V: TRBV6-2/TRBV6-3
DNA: TGTGCCAGCAGCCGGGGCCGTAACTATGGCTACACCTTC
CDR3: CASSRGRNYGYTF

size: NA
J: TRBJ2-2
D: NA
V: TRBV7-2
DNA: TGTGCCAGCAGCTTTCGGACAACGAACACCGGGGAGCTGTTTTTT
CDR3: CASSFRTTNTGELFF

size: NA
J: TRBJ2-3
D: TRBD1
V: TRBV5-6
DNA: TGTGCCAGCAGCCCGGGACAGATTAGCACAGATACGCAGTATTTT
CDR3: CASSPGQISTDTQYF

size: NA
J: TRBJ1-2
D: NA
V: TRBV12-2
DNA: TGTGCAAGTCGCTTAGCAGGGATGGGGACAGGGGTCTATGGCTACACCTTC
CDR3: CASRLAGMGTGVYGYTF

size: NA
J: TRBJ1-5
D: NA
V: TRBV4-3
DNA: TGCGCCAGCAGCCAAGGTAACGGATATCAGCCCCAGCATTTT
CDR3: CASSQGNGYQPQHF

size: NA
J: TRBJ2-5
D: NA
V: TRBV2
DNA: TGTGCCAGCAGTGGGACTCGGTCGCGGGAGACCCAGTACTTC
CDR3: CASSGTRSRETQYF

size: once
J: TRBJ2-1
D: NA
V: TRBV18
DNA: TGTGCCAGCTCACCACCGAAACAGGGCGGCAAGTTCTTC
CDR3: CASSPPKQGGKFF

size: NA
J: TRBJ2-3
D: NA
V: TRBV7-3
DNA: TGTGCCAGCAGCCTAGGGAGAAGCACAGATACGCAGTATTTT
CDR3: CASSLGRSTDTQYF

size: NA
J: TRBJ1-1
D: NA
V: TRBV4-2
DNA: TGTGCCAGCAGCCAAGATGCGGTGAACACTGAAGCTTTCTTT
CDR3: CASSQDAVNTEAFF

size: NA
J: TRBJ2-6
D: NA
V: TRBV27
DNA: TGTGCCAGCACGGGACAGACTAGCTCTGGGGCCAACGTCCTGACTTTC
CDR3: CASTGQTSSGANVLTF

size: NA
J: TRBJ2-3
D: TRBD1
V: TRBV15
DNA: TGTGCCACCAGCAGCAAAAGACAGGGGAGCACAGATACGCAGTATTTT
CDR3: CATSSKRQGSTDTQYF

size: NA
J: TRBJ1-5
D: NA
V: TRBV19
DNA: TGTGCCAGTAGTATACGGGAGTATAGCAATCAGCCCCAGCATTTT
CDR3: CASSIREYSNQPQHF

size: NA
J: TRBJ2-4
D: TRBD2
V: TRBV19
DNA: TGTGCCAGTAGTCCAGGACTAGCGGGCTTAGCCAAAAACATTCAGTACTTC
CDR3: CASSPGLAGLAKNIQYF

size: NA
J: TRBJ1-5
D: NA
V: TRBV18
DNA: TGTGCCAGCTCACCACCGGACATAGAGTACAATCAGCCCCAGCATTTT
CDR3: CASSPPDIEYNQPQHF

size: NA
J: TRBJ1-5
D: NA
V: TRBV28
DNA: TGTGCCAGCAGTTCTGCAGAGACCCGATATAGCAATCAGCCCCAGCATTTT
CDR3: CASSSAETRYSNQPQHF

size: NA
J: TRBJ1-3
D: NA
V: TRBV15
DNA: TGTGCGTCGGGGGGAGGGTCCTCTGGAAACACCATATATTTT
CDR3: CASGGGSSGNTIYF

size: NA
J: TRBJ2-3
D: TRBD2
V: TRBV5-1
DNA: TGCGCCAGCAGCCTGGGGGCTAGCGGGGGAGGCGATACGCAGTATTTT
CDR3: CASSLGASGGGDTQYF

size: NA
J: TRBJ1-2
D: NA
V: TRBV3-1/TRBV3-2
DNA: TGTGCCAGCAGCCTCGGACAGTTCTATGGCTACACCTTC
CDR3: CASSLGQFYGYTF

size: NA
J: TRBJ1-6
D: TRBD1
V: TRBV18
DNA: TGTGCCAGCTCACCCGGGACAGGGTACTCACCCCTCCACTTT
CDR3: CASSPGTGYSPLHF

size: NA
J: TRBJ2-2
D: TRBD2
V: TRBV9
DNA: TGTGCCAGCAGTAGCGGGGGGGCTTACACCGGGGAGCTGTTTTTT
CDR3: CASSSGGAYTGELFF

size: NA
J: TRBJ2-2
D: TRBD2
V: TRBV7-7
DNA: TGTGCTAGCAGCTACACTAGCGGGGGGAACACCGGGGAGCTGTTTTTT
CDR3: CASSYTSGGNTGELFF

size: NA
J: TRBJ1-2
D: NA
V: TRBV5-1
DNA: TGCGCCAGCAGCTTGTTGGGAGCTAACTATGGCTACACCTTC
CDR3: CASSLLGANYGYTF

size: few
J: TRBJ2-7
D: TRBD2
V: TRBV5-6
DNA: TGTGCCAGCAGGGCGGGGGGATCCTACGAGCAGTACTTC
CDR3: CASRAGGSYEQYF

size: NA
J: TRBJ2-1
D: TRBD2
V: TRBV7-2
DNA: TGTGCCAGCAGCTTCCGGACTAGCGGGGGGGCTGCTGAGCAGTTCTTC
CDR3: CASSFRTSGGAAEQFF

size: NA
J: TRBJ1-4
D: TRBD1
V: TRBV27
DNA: TGTGCCAGCAGTTCATGGACAGGCTCCTCAACTAATGAAAAACTGTTTTTT
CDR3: CASSSWTGSSTNEKLFF

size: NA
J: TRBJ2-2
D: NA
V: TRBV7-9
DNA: TGTGCCAGCAGCTCTTGGGGACTCGCGAACACCGGGGAGCTGTTTTTT
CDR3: CASSSWGLANTGELFF

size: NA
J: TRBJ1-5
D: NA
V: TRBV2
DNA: TGTGCCAGCAGTGAAGTACTCAGGGACAATCAGCCCCAGCATTTT
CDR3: CASSEVLRDNQPQHF

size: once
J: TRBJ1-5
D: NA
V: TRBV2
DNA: TGTGCCAGCAGCAGGGATGGGCTGAGCAATCAGCCCCAGCATTTT
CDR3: CASSRDGLSNQPQHF

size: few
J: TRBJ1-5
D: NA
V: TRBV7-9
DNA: TGTGCCAGCAGCTCTGGGGGCGGGTCGATGGGCCGTCAGCCCCAGCATTTT
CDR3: CASSSGGGSMGRQPQHF

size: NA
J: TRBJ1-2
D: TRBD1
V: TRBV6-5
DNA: TGTGCCAGCAGCCGTGGACAGGGGGGCGGCTACACCTTC
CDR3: CASSRGQGGGYTF

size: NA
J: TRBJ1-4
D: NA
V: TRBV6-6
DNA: TGTGCCAGCAGTTCAGGGACCCGCGGGGATGAAAAACTGTTTTTT
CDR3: CASSSGTRGDEKLFF

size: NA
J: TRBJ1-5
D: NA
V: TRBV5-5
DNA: TGTGCCAGCAGCTTTGGCGGGTTATATCAGCCCCAGCATTTT
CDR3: CASSFGGLYQPQHF

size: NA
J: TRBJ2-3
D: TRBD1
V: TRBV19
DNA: TGTGCCAGTAGCTTACACCGGGGACAGTCAAAGGGATTATATACGCAGTATTTT
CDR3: CASSLHRGQSKGLYTQYF

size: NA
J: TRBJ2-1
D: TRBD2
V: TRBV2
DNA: TGTGCCAGCAACCTGGGACTAGCGGGGGATGAGCAGTTCTTC
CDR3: CASNLGLAGDEQFF

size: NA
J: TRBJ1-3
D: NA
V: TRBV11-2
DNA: TGTGCCAGCAGCTTAGTTTCGGCAAACCTTGGGGGAAACACCATATATTTT
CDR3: CASSLVSANLGGNTIYF

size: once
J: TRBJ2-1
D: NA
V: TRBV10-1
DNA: TGCGCCAGCAGCGCTGACAGGAATGAGCAGTTCTTC
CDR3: CASSADRNEQFF

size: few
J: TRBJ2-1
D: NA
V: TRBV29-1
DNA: TGCAGCGTCGACAGCGACTTGCGAAGGTCCAATGAGCAGTTCTTC
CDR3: CSVDSDLRRSNEQFF

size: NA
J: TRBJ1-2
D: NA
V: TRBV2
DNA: TGTGCCAGCAGAGCGCAGATCTATGGCTACACCTTC
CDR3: CASRAQIYGYTF

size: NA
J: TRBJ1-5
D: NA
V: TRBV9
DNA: TGTGCCAGCAGCGTAGAGGGGGGACATCAGCCCCAGCATTTT
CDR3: CASSVEGGHQPQHF

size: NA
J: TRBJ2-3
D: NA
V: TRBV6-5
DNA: TGTGCCAGCAGTTACCGGGGGAGGTCCGGCGATACGCAGTATTTT
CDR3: CASSYRGRSGDTQYF

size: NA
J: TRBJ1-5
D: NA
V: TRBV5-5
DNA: TGTGCCAGCAGCGGGGGGACATGGGACAGCAATCAGCCCCAGCATTTT
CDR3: CASSGGTWDSNQPQHF

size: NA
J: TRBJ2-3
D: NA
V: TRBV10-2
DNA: TGCGCCAGCAGTGAGCCACGGGATTCCGGAGATACGCAGTATTTT
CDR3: CASSEPRDSGDTQYF

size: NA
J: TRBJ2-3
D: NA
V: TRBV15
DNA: TGTGCCATCGGGGGCTCTAGAGATACGCAGTATTTT
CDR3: CAIGGSRDTQYF

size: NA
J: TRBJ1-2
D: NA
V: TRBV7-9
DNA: TGTGCCAGCAGCCACCGTGATTCCCTGGGCTACACCTTC
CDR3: CASSHRDSLGYTF

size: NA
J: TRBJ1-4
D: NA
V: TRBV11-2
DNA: TGTGCCAGCAGCGGCACTTTGGGCAATGAAAAACTGTTTTTT
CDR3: CASSGTLGNEKLFF

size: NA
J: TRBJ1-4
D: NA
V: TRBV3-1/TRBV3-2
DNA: TGTGCCAGCAGCCCCGGCGGGTACAGGCAAAATGAAAAACTGTTTTTT
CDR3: CASSPGGYRQNEKLFF

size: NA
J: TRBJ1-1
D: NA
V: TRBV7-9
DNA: TGTGCCAGCAGCTTACCCCCAGGGGAAGCTTTCTTT
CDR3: CASSLPPGEAFF

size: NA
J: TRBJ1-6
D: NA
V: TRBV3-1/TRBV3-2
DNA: TGTGCCAGCAGCCGAGGACACAGCTCCTATAATTCACCCCTCCACTTT
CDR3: CASSRGHSSYNSPLHF

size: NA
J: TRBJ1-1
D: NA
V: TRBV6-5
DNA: TGTGCCAGCACCCTATTCAGGGGTGGGAACACTGAAGCTTTCTTT
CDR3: CASTLFRGGNTEAFF

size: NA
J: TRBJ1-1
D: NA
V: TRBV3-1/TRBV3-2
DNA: TGTGCCAGCAGCCAAGATTGGGGGGCAAACACTGAAGCTTTCTTT
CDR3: CASSQDWGANTEAFF

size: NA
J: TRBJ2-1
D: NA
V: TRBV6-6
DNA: TGTGCCACCTCCGGACTGGACTCCTACAATGAGCAGTTCTTC
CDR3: CATSGLDSYNEQFF

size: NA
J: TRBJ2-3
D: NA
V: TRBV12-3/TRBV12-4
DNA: TGTGCCAGCAGTTGGAGCACAGATACGCAGTATTTT
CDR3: CASSWSTDTQYF